This T cell receptor (beta chain) was profiled in a study of Ad26.COV2.S vaccination and SARS-CoV-2 variants. Across the whole study: Ad26.COV2.S, an intramuscular injection, was given once or twice 56 days apart.

CDR1 and CDR2 from the germline V gene are DFQATT and SNEGSKA (reference sequence). Trimming left V 3 bases short and J 1 base short, with 7 bases between. This CDR3 has 13 amino acids. TCRdb's copy holds only in-frame clones and misses some; the assay was immunoSEQ multiplex PCR. The data show around 320,000 clones, around 83% seen once. Turning to this clone: What it binds is not known.

General observations from the study: Post-vaccination breadth of spike-specific CD8+ and CD4+ T cell responses was reportedly substantial.

Specified treatment: some 20 received Ad26.COV2.S at low or high dose, single or two shots; roughly 5 received placebo; per-sample allocation not given. The samples date from day 63 after the first vaccine or placebo injection. The V and J genes are TRBV20-1 and TRBJ1-3, with D unclear. The sequencing here drew on peripheral blood, taken in a trial of Ad26.COV2.S vaccine versus placebo. The receptor was isolated from a person aged 18-65 years who received the Ad26.COV2.S COVID-19 vaccine or a placebo. CDR3 amino acids: CSASPGSGNTIYF. The CDR3 DNA reads as TGCAGTGCTAGTCCGGGGTCTGGAAACACCATATATTTT.